The count of the clone carrying this T cell receptor (beta chain) is one. The genomic DNA of each subset was split evenly across several immunoSEQ plates. Sequencing was performed with immunoSEQ multiplex PCR; in TCRdb, only in-frame clones are kept and a portion is missing. The sample has about 480,000 clones; around 74% are singletons. The donors were adults (healthy and HIV-negative) with no recent acute infections or vaccinations. Germline V gene data show CDR1 as GTSNPN and CDR2 as SVGIG (reference sequence). V was shortened by 3 bases and J by 2 bases, with 8 bases between the two germline ends. The CDR3 contains 14 residues. The sample comes from a study of shared clonotypes between healthy human individuals. As for the study in general: The study enrolled two women and a few men aged 18 to 49.

The specimen sequenced was PBMCs. This chain links TRBV30 with TRBJ2-6; D possibly corresponds to TRBD2 (6 bases). This receptor was taken from a woman aged 35 to 49 in good health. Some clones in this sample may be carry-over from other donors' samples. The CDR3 nucleotides read TGTGCCTGGAGAGGCGGGGCTGGGGCCAACGTCCTGACTTTC. This codes for CAWRGGAGANVLTF. The full variable domain, completed using reference TRBV30 and TRBJ2-6, is SQTIHQWPATLVQPVGSPLSLECTVEGTSNPNLYWYRQAAGRGLQLLFYSVGIGQISSEVPQNLSASRPQDRQFILSSKKLLLSDSGFYLCAWRGGAGANVLTFGAGSRLTVL.